The 3 T cell receptor beta chains below come from one sample, sequenced in a study of cytomegalovirus exposure and HLA in healthy donors (dated by TCRdb to 2015 to 2018). The library came from the immunoSEQ multiplex PCR assay. For the multiplex PCR, a mixture combining 60 forward primers for TCR Vbeta segments and 13 reverse primers for TCR Jbeta segments was used. In TCRdb, the immuneACCESS table is reduced to in-frame sequences with V and J assigned. These tables do not hold every clone; where another copy was compared, an unresolved V gene accounts for under half, and the others remain unexplained. Here the sample has some 180,000 clones; roughly 72% occur a single time. The ten largest clones represent less than 2% of the sample. The sample consisted of PBMCs. The receptors here all came from a man aged 25 to 40 in good health and CMV-seronegative.

J is TRBJ2-7 and V is TRBV2; no definite D call. This CDR3 region has 15 residues. CDR1 SNHLY and CDR2 FYNNEI come from the germline V gene. V lost 4 bases, J lost 6 bases, and 19 bases lay in between. The CDR3 spells CASSGSAGPWSEQYF. In DNA, the CDR3 is TGTGCCAGCAGTGGCAGCGCCGGCCCTTGGTCCGAGCAGTACTTC.

The genes are TRBV6-4 and TRBJ2-3; TRBD2 matches at 11 bases. The CDR3 contains 15 residues. The ends lost 5 bases at V and 0 bases at J; junction bases unmatched: 1. Germline V lookup: CDR1 MRHNA, CDR2 SNTAGT. CDR3 sequence (DNA): TGTGCCAGCAGTTGGACTAGCGGGAGCACAGATACGCAGTATTTT. This encodes CASSWTSGSTDTQYF.

The rearrangement uses TRBV5-1 and TRBJ1-1; the D is unclear. CDR1 SGHRS and CDR2 YFSETQ come from the germline V gene. There are 14 residues in the CDR3. Trimming stripped 3 bases from V and 4 bases from J, with 13 bases between. CDR3 in DNA: TGCGCCAGCAGCTCCTACGTACCGGGCACTGAAGCTTTCTTT. It specifies CASSSYVPGTEAFF.